This T cell receptor beta chain was found in a study of T-cell reconstitution after alpha-beta-depleted transplantation in children. Study outcomes and limitations: T-cell counts and diversity at one year post-transplant came mainly from newly produced T cells. Reports say that about two months after transplant, the alpha-beta T cells came out of several hundred graft clones that had expanded.

Using unique molecular identifiers, the investigators prepared the TCRbeta library. TCRdb re-called the PCR reads with MiXCR, one entry per CDR3 protein. The table shows fewer than 1 million distinct CDR3 sequences, with 16% occurring only once. As for this clonotype: Its antigen is not known.

The V end was cut by 5 bases, the J end by 6 bases, with 26 bases between. This CDR3 has 18 amino acids. Germline values: CDR1 SGHTA, CDR2 FQGTGA. The chain links TRBV7-3 to TRBJ2-1; either TRBD1 or TRBD2 may fit D (5 bases each). This specimen was PBMCs, mostly from graft donor cells, taken 360 days after TCRalphabeta/CD19-depleted stem cell transplant. The source of this sequence is a male patient under 18 who had a stem cell transplant for acute lymphoblastic leukemia, so the T cells may come from the graft donor. The CDR3 bases are TGTGCCAGCAGCCCCCACCTGGGGGAAGGGGCGAGACTCAATGAGCAGTTCTTC. This sequence encodes CASSPHLGEGARLNEQFF.